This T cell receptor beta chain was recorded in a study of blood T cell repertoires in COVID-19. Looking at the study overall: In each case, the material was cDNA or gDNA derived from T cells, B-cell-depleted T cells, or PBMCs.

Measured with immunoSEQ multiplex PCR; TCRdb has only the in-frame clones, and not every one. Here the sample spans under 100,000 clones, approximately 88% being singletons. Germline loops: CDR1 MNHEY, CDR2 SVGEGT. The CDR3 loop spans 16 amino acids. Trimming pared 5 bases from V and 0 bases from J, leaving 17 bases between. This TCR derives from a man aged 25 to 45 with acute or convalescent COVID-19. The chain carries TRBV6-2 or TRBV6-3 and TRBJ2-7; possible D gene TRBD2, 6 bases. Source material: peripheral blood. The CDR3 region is CASSAIGAGPSYEQYF. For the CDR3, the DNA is TGTGCCAGCAGTGCCATCGGGGCGGGACCCTCCTACGAGCAGTACTTC.